Presented here are 28 T cell receptor beta chains from one specimen sequenced in a study of shared clonotypes between healthy human individuals (dated by TCRdb to 2020 to 2022). CD8 naive samples consisted of CD45RO-negative cells that were positively selected for CCR7, yielding a CD45RA+CCR7+ population without TemRA cells. Libraries were constructed by the immunoSEQ multiplex PCR assay. As stored in TCRdb, this immuneACCESS dataset retains in-frame rearrangements with V and J assigned. A fraction of the clones does not appear; measured against another copy, unresolved V genes explain less than half of the discrepancy, and the remainder lacks a known reason. Present in this sample are 2 million to 2.5 million clones, roughly 91% of which were seen just once. The ten largest clones add up to roughly 1.7% of the sample. The sample taken for sequencing was naive CD8+ T cells from PBMCs. The intended sense of this specimen's cell subset or site label: CD45RA+CCR7+. The receptors were gathered from a man younger than 35 in good health. Some clones in this sample may be carry-over from other donors' samples.

V gene TRBV6-5 combines with J gene TRBJ1-1; no definite D call. CDR1 is MNHEY, CDR2 SVGAGI, per germline. The V and J ends lost 5 bases and 1 base respectively, with 11 bases between them. This CDR3 contains 14 residues. DNA of the CDR3: TGTGCCAGCAGTCCACGATGGCCGAACACTGAAGCTTTCTTT. This translates into CASSPRWPNTEAFF.

Turning to this clone: Other DNA sequences in the same sample also yield this CDR3. The V call is TRBV9, the J call TRBJ2-7, with 11 bases fitting TRBD1. CDR3 length equals 14 residues. The germline V gene encodes CDR1 SGDLS and CDR2 YYNGEE. V lost 2 bases, J lost 7 bases, and 5 bases stayed unmatched. CDR3 nucleotide sequence: TGTGCCAGCAGCGTGGGGGACAGGGGGAGAGAGCAGTACTTC. Its translation: CASSVGDRGREQYF.

The chain combines TRBV27 with TRBJ2-6, with 12 nucleotides matching TRBD1. The CDR3 covers 18 residues. Germline loops: CDR1 MNHEY, CDR2 SMNVEV (reference sequence). The J segment lost 2 bases and the V segment lost 7 bases, leaving 9 bases of the junction unmatched. The CDR3 loop reads CASTFSGQGAPGANVLTF. The CDR3 nucleotides are TGTGCCAGCACCTTTTCGGGACAGGGGGCCCCTGGGGCCAACGTCCTGACTTTC.

The V and J genes are TRBV4-1 and TRBJ2-7, with D possibly matching TRBD2 (6 bases). The V end was cut by 0 bases, the J end by 7 bases, with 19 bases between. Germline CDR1 and CDR2: MGHRA and YSYEKL. The CDR3 spans 16 residues. The CDR3 region has the DNA TGCGCCAGCAGCCAAGATCGGGGCGGGGTCTCCTTAGAGCAGTACTTC. Residues: CASSQDRGGVSLEQYF.

The rearrangement links TRBV6-5 to TRBJ2-2; the D is unclear. CDR3 length equals 14 residues. The V gene lost 2 bases and the J gene lost 4 bases, with 8 bases spanning the gap. The germline V gene has CDR1 MNHEY and CDR2 SVGAGI. The CDR3 nucleotides read TGTGCCAGCAGTTACGGGAAACGCACCGGGGAGCTGTTTTTT. Amino acids: CASSYGKRTGELFF.

This chain links TRBV7-6 with TRBJ2-1, with TRBD2 identical over 9 bases. Germline loops: CDR1 SGHVS, CDR2 FNYEAQ. This CDR3 is built from 16 residues. V trimming: 8 bases; J trimming: 4 bases; junction bases outside the gene matches: 12. Here the CDR3 DNA reads TGTGCCAGCCTAGCGGGATCAAGAGGGGAATACAATGAGCAGTTCTTC. Its translation is CASLAGSRGEYNEQFF.

V usage is TRBV29-1 and J usage is TRBJ2-7; D is perhaps TRBD1 (5 bases). The germline CDR1 and CDR2 sequences are SQVTM and ANQGSEA. V was trimmed by 2 bases and J by 2 bases, leaving 13 bases between them. The CDR3 sequence is 14 residues long. Here the CDR3 reads CSVELGALAYEQYF. CDR3 in DNA: TGCAGCGTTGAATTAGGGGCATTAGCCTACGAGCAGTACTTC.

This clone was observed once. Within the sample, other DNA sequences also encode this same CDR3. The chain combines TRBV13 with TRBJ2-7, with no clear D. Trimming removed 3 bases at V and 6 bases at J, with 6 bases between. This CDR3 spans 11 amino acids. Germline V gene data show CDR1 as PRHDT and CDR2 as FYEKMQ (reference sequence). In nucleotides, the CDR3 is TGTGCCAGCAGCTTGGGTGGCGAGCAGTACTTC. It codes for CASSLGGEQYF.

V usage is TRBV29-1 and J usage is TRBJ2-7; 13 bases match TRBD2. CDR1 and CDR2 from the germline V gene are SQVTM and ANQGSEA. The CDR3 runs to 16 residues. The trim removed 3 bases at V and 0 bases at J, leaving 5 bases unmatched. The CDR3 nucleotides are TGCAGCGTTGAGGGAGGGACTAGCGGGAACTCCTACGAGCAGTACTTC. Protein product: CSVEGGTSGNSYEQYF.

The genes are TRBV4-1 and TRBJ2-7; 9 nucleotides line up with TRBD1. The CDR3 runs 15 residues. Germline V gives CDR1 MGHRA, CDR2 YSYEKL. V lost 5 bases and J lost 3; bases outside the gene matches: 8. CDR3 bases: TGCGCCAGCAGCTCAAAGACAGGGGGGTACTACGAGCAGTACTTC. Translating gives CASSSKTGGYYEQYF.

The rearrangement uses TRBV25-1 and TRBJ2-7; D is uncertain. There are 12 residues in the CDR3. V gave up 2 bases and J gave up 3 bases, with 5 bases separating them. The germline V gene encodes CDR1 MGHDK and CDR2 SYGVNS. Written as DNA, the CDR3 is TGTGCCAGCAGTGAAATCCTCTACGAGCAGTACTTC. Translating it yields CASSEILYEQYF.

This chain links TRBV4-2 with TRBJ2-5; 9 bases fit TRBD2. The V gene's germline CDR1 is LGHNA and CDR2 YNFKEQ. The CDR3 totals 17 residues. J lost 1 base, V lost 4 bases, and 10 bases had no gene match. The CDR3 DNA reads as TGTGCCAGCAGCCCGACTGGAGCTAGCGGGGTCCAAGAGACCCAGTACTTC. Translating it yields CASSPTGASGVQETQYF.

The J gene is TRBJ1-1, the V gene TRBV10-3; D not resolved. The germline gives CDR1 ENHRY, CDR2 SYGVKD. CDR3 length: 13 residues. The V gene lost 8 bases and the J gene lost 0 bases, with 10 bases spanning the gap. In DNA form, the CDR3 reads TGTGCCATCTGGCCCGGGATGAACACTGAAGCTTTCTTT. It specifies CAIWPGMNTEAFF.

The V call is TRBV27, the J call TRBJ2-5; D remains unclear. CDR1 and CDR2 (germline): MNHEY, SMNVEV (reference sequence). V shed 0 bases and J shed 2 bases, with 13 bases lying between them. This CDR3 is 16 amino acids long. The CDR3 here is CASSLSPRGEQETQYF. CDR3 sequence (DNA): TGTGCCAGCAGTTTATCCCCCCGTGGGGAACAAGAGACCCAGTACTTC.

The chain carries TRBV11-2 and TRBJ2-7; 10 positions agree with TRBD1. J gave up 2 bases and V 1 base, and 5 bases lay outside the gene matches. This CDR3 is built from 16 residues. CDR1 and CDR2 (germline): SGHAT, FQNNGV. The DNA for the CDR3 is TGTGCCAGCAGCTTAGTCCCTGACAGGGGGCCCTACGAGCAGTACTTC. It translates to CASSLVPDRGPYEQYF.

The V and J genes are TRBV13 and TRBJ1-2; 7 positions agree with TRBD1. Germline values: CDR1 PRHDT, CDR2 FYEKMQ (reference sequence). V was clipped by 4 bases and J by 7 bases; unmatched bases: 9. The length of the CDR3 is 14 residues. In DNA form, the CDR3 reads TGTGCCAGCAGCTCCAGGGACAGTCTTATTGGCTACACCTTC. It codes for CASSSRDSLIGYTF.

This clone was picked up one time. The gene calls are TRBV29-1 and TRBJ1-1; maybe TRBD1 (6 bases). Germline CDR1 reads SQVTM; CDR2 reads ANQGSEA. V lost 0 bases to trimming and J lost 0 bases, with 11 bases between them. This CDR3 is built from 15 residues. CDR3 DNA: TGCAGCGTTGAAGAGGTCGGGACAATGAACACTGAAGCTTTCTTT. Its translation is CSVEEVGTMNTEAFF.

A remark on this clone: Other DNA sequences of this sample code for an identical CDR3. In DNA form, the CDR3 reads TGTGCCAGCAGCTTCCCCGGCAATGAGCAGTTCTTC. As protein: CASSFPGNEQFF. The chain combines TRBV5-6 with TRBJ2-1; D is unclear. The CDR3 runs 12 residues. V was trimmed by 2 bases and J by 6 bases, leaving 6 bases between them. Per the germline V gene, CDR1 is SGHDT and CDR2 is YYEEEE.

The rearrangement uses TRBV11-1 and TRBJ2-4, with D tentatively TRBD2 (6 bases). The ends were cut back, 5 bases at V and 7 bases at J, with 24 bases in the middle. Germline loops: CDR1 SGHAT, CDR2 FQDESV (reference sequence). The CDR3 is made up of 17 amino acids. This chain's CDR3 is CASSRSEGGGDRNIQYF. The CDR3 nucleotides read TGTGCCAGCAGCCGATCGGAGGGCGGAGGAGATCGGAACATTCAGTACTTC.

A note on this clone: This sample also contains other DNA sequences that code for the same CDR3. The chain is built from TRBV10-3 and TRBJ2-2, with 10 nucleotides matching TRBD1. Germline V gene sequence: CDR1 ENHRY, CDR2 SYGVKD. The ends lost 4 bases at V and 5 bases at J; junction bases unmatched: 1. The CDR3 runs to 14 residues. For the CDR3, the DNA is TGTGCCATCAGTGGGACAGGGGGAACCGGGGAGCTGTTTTTT. Its protein product is CAISGTGGTGELFF.

The CDR3 protein is CASTPPGTSTDTQYF. In DNA form, the CDR3 reads TGTGCCAGCACCCCCCCGGGAACCAGCACAGATACGCAGTATTTT. The chain recombines TRBV7-9 with TRBJ2-3; TRBD2 might be the D (5 bases). V lost 7 bases to trimming and J lost 0 bases, with 14 bases between them. CDR3 length equals 15 residues. Germline CDR1 and CDR2: SEHNR and FQNEAQ (reference sequence).

V and J are TRBV7-9 and TRBJ2-5; the match to TRBD2 covers 9 bases. The V gene end was trimmed by 4 bases and the J gene end by 5 bases; junction bases not matched to a gene: 14. CDR1 and CDR2 (germline): SEHNR, FQNEAQ (reference sequence). The CDR3 is 17 residues long. CDR3 sequence reads: CASSSGPASGIKETQYF. The CDR3 nucleotides are TGTGCCAGCAGCTCCGGTCCAGCTAGCGGGATAAAGGAGACCCAGTACTTC.

The chain carries TRBV27 and TRBJ2-6; 12 bases are shared with TRBD2. The germline V gene has CDR1 MNHEY and CDR2 SMNVEV (reference sequence). The V segment lost 5 bases and the J segment 0 bases; nucleotides outside the gene matches: 5. The CDR3 has 18 amino acids. CDR3 bases: TGTGCCAGCAGTATTCTAGCGGGAGGGCCCTCTGGGGCCAACGTCCTGACTTTC. Translation gives CASSILAGGPSGANVLTF. The full variable domain, its missing parts supplied by reference TRBV27 and TRBJ2-6, is EAQVTQNPRYLITVTGKKLTVTCSQNMNHEYMSWYRQDPGLGLRQIYYSMNVEVTDKGDVPEGYKVSRKEKRNFPLILESPSPNQTSLYFCASSILAGGPSGANVLTFGAGSRLTVL.

J is TRBJ2-1 and V is TRBV9; 12 bases are a match to TRBD2. Trimming at V came to 1 base and at J to 5 bases, leaving 16 bases not matched to a gene. The CDR3 sequence is 20 residues long. Germline V gives CDR1 SGDLS, CDR2 YYNGEE. CDR3 protein: CASSVPRAVGLAGHHNEQFF. The CDR3 DNA follows: TGTGCCAGCAGCGTACCTAGGGCTGTGGGACTAGCGGGCCACCACAATGAGCAGTTCTTC.

The rearrangement links TRBV15 to TRBJ2-1, with 10 bases lining up with TRBD2. This CDR3 region has 15 residues. V gave up 8 bases and J gave up 0 bases; unmatched junction bases: 4. The V gene's germline CDR1 is LNHNV and CDR2 YYDKDF (reference sequence). The CDR3 here is CATGSGGSSYNEQFF. CDR3 sequence (DNA): TGTGCCACCGGTAGCGGGGGGAGCTCCTACAATGAGCAGTTCTTC.

This chain links TRBV7-8 with TRBJ2-7; D may correspond to TRBD1 or TRBD2 (5 bases each). The V gene lost 5 bases and the J gene lost 0 bases, with 11 bases spanning the gap. Germline V gene lookup returns CDR1 SGHVS and CDR2 FQNEAQ. The CDR3 runs to 14 residues. DNA of the CDR3: TGTGCCAGCAGCCCGGGACGGCGCTCCTACGAGCAGTACTTC. Its protein is CASSPGRRSYEQYF.

Concerning this clone: The sample contains more than one DNA sequence encoding this CDR3. The rearrangement uses TRBV4-3 and TRBJ1-1; D remains unclear. The CDR3 has 14 amino acids. V gave up 1 base and J gave up 1 base, with 7 bases separating them. Germline loops: CDR1 LGHNA, CDR2 YSLEER. The CDR3 coding sequence is TGCGCCAGCAGCCAAGCTGGAGGGAACACTGAAGCTTTCTTT. Amino acid sequence: CASSQAGGNTEAFF.

The gene calls are TRBV28 and TRBJ2-1; a weak D match, TRBD2 (6 bases). The CDR3 extends over 16 amino acids. The V end lost 5 bases, the J end lost 2 bases, and 16 bases lay between the germline ends. Germline V gene lookup returns CDR1 MDHEN and CDR2 SYDVKM. CDR3 bases: TGTGCCAGCAGTACCGACCGGGAGCAGGCCTACAATGAGCAGTTCTTC. This translates into CASSTDREQAYNEQFF.